The table lists the clone carrying this T cell receptor beta chain with a count of one. The record originates from a study of blood T cell repertoires in COVID-19. Study as a whole: Both acute and convalescent COVID-19 samples were obtained from the United States, Italy and Spain. PBMCs, B-cell-depleted T cells, or T cells were the source of the cDNA or gDNA that made up the material.

V gave up 5 bases and J gave up 0 bases; unmatched junction bases: 5. Germline V gene data show CDR1 as SEHNR and CDR2 as FQNEAQ (reference sequence). This CDR3 is 16 amino acids long. In the original workflow: Nucleated cell number was recorded as an estimate derived from reference gene primer amplification. Only in-frame clones appear in the TCRdb table, and some are missing; sequencing was by immunoSEQ multiplex PCR. V and J calls plus clone size are reproduced from that table; the DNA served to infer D and trimming. The sample records about 130,000 clones, 80% to 90% being singletons. V and J are TRBV7-9 and TRBJ2-1, with 9 bases aligning to TRBD2. The clonotype originates from an older woman with acute or convalescent COVID-19. Sequencing was performed on peripheral blood. CDR3 in DNA: TGTGCCAGCAGCCCTAGGACTAGCGTCTCCTACAATGAGCAGTTCTTC. Amino acids: CASSPRTSVSYNEQFF.